This T cell receptor beta chain was documented in a study of shared clonotypes between healthy human individuals. The CDR3 sequence is 14 residues long. Germline assignment: CDR1 SGHRS and CDR2 YFSETQ. With V trimmed by 5 bases and J by 2 bases, 6 bases remained unmatched. This clone was seen only a few times. TCRdb keeps only in-frame clones here, not all; method: immunoSEQ multiplex PCR. The table has roughly 2.2 million clones, approximately 90% seen once. This chain links TRBV5-1 with TRBJ1-1; 7 nucleotides align to TRBD1. This TCR came from a man between 18 and 29 years old in good health. Some clones in this sample may be carry-over from other donors' samples. Source material: naive CD4+ T cells from PBMCs. Subset defined: CD45RA+ positively selected. The CDR3 region has the DNA TGCGCCAGCAGGGGGACAGCGGGAAACACTGAAGCTTTCTTT. Amino acid sequence: CASRGTAGNTEAFF.